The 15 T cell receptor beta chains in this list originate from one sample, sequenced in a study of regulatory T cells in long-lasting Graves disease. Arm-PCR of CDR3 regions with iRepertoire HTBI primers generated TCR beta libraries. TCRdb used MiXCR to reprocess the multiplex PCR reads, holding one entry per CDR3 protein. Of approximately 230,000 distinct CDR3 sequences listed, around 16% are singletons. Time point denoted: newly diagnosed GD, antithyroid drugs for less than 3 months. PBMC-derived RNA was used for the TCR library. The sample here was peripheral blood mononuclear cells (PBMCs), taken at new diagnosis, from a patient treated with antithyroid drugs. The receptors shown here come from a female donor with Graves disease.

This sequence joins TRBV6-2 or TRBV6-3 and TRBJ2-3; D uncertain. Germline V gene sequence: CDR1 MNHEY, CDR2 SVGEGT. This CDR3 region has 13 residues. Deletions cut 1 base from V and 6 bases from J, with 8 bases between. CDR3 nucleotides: TGTGCCAGCAGTTACTGGTCCGGGGATACGCAGTATTTT. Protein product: CASSYWSGDTQYF.

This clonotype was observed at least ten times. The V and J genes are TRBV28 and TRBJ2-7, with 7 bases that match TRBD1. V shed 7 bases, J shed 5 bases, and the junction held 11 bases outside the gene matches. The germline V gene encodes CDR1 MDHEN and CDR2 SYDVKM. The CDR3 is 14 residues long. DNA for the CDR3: TGTGCCAGCACCGAACAGGGGACCTTCCACGAGCAGTACTTC. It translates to CASTEQGTFHEQYF. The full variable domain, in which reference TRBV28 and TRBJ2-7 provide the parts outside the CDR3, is DVKVTQSSRYLVKRTGEKVFLECVQDMDHENMFWYRQDPGLGLRLIYFSYDVKMKEKGDIPEGYSVSREKKERFSLILESASTNQTSMYLCASTEQGTFHEQYFGPGTRLTVT.

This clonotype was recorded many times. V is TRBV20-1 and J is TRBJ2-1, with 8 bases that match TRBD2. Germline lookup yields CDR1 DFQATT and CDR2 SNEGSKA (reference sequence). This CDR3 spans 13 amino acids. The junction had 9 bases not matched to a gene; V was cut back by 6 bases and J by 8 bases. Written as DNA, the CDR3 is TGCAGTGCCCACCGGGGGGGGAGCGATGAGCAGTTCTTC. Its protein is CSAHRGGSDEQFF.

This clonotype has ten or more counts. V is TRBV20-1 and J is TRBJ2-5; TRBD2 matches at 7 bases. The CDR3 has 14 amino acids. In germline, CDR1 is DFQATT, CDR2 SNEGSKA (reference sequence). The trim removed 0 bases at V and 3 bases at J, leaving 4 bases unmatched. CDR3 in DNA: TGCAGTGCTAGAGATTTCCTAGCGGAAGAGACCCAGTACTTC. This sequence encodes CSARDFLAEETQYF.

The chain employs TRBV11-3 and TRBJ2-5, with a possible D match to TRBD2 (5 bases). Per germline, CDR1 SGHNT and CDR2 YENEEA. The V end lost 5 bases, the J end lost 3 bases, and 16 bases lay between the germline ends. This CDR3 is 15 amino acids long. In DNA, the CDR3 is TGTGCCAGCAGCCCCGCAAGAGGGAGTGAAGAGACCCAGTACTTC. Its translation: CASSPARGSEETQYF. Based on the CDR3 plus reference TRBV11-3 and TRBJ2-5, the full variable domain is EAGVVQSPRYKIIEKKQPVAFWCNPISGHNTLYWYLQNLGQGPELLIRYENEEAVDDSQLPKDRFSAERLKGVDSTLKIQPAELGDSAVYLCASSPARGSEETQYFGPGTRLLVL.

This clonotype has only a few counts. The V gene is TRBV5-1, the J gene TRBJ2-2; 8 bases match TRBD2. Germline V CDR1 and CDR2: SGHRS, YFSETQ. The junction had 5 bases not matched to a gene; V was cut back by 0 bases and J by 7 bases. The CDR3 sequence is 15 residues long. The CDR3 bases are TGCGCCAGCAGCTTGGGGTTAGCGGGACTCGGGGAGCTGTTTTTT. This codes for CASSLGLAGLGELFF.

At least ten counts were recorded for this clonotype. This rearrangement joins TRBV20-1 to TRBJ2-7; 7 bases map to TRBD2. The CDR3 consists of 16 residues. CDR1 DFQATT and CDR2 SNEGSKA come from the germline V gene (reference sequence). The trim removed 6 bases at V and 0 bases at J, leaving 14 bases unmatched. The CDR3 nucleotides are TGCAGTGCCTCCGCCATGGCGGGAGACCTCTCCTACGAGCAGTACTTC. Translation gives CSASAMAGDLSYEQYF.

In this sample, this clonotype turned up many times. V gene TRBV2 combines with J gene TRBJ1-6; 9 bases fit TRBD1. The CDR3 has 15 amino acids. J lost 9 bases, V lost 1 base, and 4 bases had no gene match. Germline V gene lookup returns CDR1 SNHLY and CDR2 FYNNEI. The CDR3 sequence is CASSEEGQGISPLHF. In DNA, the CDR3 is TGTGCCAGCAGTGAAGAGGGACAGGGAATTTCACCCCTCCACTTT.

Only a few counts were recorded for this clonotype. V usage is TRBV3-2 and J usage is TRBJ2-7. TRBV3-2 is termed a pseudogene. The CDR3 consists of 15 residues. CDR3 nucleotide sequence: TGTGCCAGCAGCCAAGGACAACAAAAGGACTACGAGCAGTACTTC. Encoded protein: CASSQGQQKDYEQYF.

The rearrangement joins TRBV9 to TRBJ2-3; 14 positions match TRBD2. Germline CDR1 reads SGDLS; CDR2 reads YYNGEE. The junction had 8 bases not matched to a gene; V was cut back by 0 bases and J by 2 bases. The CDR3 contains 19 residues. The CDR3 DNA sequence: TGTGCCAGCAGCGTAGAGGGGACTAGCGGGAGAAGGCACACAGATACGCAGTATTTT. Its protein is CASSVEGTSGRRHTDTQYF.

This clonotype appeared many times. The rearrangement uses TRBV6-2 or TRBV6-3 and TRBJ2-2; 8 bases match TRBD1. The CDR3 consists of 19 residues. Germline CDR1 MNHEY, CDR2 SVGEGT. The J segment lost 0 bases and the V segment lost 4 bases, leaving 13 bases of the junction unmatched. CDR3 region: CASSFSTRTGQSNTGELFF. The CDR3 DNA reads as TGTGCCAGCAGTTTTAGCACCCGGACAGGGCAATCGAACACCGGGGAGCTGTTTTTT.

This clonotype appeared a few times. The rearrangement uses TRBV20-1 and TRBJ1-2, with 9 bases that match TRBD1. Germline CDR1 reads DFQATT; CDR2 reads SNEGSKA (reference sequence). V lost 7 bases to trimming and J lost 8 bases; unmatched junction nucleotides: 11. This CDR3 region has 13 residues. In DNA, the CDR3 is TGCAGTGGGTCCTTGGACAGGGGTGACGGCTACACCTTC. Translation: CSGSLDRGDGYTF.

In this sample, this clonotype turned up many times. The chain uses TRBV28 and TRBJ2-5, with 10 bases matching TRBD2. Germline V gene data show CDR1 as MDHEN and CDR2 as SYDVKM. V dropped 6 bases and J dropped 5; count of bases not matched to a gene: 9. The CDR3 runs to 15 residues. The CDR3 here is CASRDIAGGQETQYF. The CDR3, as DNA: TGTGCCAGCAGGGATATAGCGGGAGGCCAGGAGACCCAGTACTTC.

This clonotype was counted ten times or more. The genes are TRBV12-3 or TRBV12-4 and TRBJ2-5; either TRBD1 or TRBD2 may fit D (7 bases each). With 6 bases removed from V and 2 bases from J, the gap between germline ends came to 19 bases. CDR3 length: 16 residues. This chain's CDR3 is CASRPEPGGQQETQYF. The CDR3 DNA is TGTGCCAGCAGACCCGAGCCGGGGGGACAGCAAGAGACCCAGTACTTC.

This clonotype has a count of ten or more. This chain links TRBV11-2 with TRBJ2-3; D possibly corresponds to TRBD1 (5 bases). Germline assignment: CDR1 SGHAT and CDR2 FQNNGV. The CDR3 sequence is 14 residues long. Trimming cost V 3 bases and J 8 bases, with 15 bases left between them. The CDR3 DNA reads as TGTGCCAGCAGCTTGAATGTGGGAAGGGGTACGCAGTATTTT. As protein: CASSLNVGRGTQYF.